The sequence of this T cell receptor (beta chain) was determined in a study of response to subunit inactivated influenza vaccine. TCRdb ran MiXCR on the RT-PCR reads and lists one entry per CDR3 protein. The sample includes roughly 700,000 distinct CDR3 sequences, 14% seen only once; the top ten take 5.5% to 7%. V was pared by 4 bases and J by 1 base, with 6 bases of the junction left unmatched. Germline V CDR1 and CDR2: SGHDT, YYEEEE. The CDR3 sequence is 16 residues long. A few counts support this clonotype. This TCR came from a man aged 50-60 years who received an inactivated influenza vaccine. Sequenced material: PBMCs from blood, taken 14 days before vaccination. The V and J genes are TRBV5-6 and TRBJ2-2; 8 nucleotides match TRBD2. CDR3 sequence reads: CASSQNSGMNTGELFF. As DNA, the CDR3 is TGTGCCAGCAGCCAAAATAGCGGGATGAACACCGGGGAGCTGTTTTTT.